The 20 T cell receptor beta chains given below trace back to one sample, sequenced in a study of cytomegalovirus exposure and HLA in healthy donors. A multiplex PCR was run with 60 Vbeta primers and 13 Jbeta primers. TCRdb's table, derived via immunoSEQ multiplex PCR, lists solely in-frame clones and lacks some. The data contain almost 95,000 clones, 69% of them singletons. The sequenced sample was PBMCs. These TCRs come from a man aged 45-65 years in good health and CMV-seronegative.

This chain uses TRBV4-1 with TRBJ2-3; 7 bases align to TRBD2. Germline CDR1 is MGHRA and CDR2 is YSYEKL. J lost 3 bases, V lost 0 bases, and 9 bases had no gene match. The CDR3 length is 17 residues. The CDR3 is CASSQDRAGWGTDTQYF. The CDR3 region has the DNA TGCGCCAGCAGCCAAGATCGAGCGGGGTGGGGGACAGATACGCAGTATTTT.

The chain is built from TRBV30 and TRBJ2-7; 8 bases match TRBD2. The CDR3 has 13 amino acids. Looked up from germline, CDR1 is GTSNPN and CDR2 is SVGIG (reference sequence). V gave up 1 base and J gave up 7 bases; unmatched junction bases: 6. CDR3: CAWSGIAGREQYF. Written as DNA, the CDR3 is TGTGCCTGGAGTGGGATAGCGGGGCGGGAGCAGTACTTC.

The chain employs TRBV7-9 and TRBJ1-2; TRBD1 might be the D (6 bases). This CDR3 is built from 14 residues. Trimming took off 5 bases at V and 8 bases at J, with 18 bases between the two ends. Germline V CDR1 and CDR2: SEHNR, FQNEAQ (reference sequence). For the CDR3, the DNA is TGTGCCAGCAGCCCAGATACAGGGTTACGGGGCTACACCTTC. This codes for CASSPDTGLRGYTF.

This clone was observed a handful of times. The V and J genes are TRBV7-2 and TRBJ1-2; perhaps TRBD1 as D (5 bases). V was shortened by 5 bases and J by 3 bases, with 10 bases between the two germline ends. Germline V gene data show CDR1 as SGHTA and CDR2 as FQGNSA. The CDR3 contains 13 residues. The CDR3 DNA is TGTGCCAGCAGCAATCAGGGTGACTATGGCTACACCTTC. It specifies CASSNQGDYGYTF.

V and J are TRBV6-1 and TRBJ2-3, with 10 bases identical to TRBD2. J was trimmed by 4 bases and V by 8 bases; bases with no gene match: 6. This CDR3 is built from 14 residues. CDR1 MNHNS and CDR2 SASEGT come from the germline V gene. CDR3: CASLSGGAPDTQYF. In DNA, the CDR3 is TGTGCCAGCTTAAGCGGGGGGGCCCCAGATACGCAGTATTTT.

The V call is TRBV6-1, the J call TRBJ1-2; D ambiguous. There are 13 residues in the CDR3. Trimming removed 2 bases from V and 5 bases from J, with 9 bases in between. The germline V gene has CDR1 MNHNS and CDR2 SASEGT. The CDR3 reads CASSESQYYGYTF. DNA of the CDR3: TGTGCCAGCAGTGAAAGTCAGTATTATGGCTACACCTTC.

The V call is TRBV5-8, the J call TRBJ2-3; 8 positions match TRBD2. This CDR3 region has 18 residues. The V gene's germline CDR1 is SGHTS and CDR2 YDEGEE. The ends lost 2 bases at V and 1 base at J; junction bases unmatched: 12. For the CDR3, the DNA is TGTGCCAGCAGCTTAAGTTATAAGCGGGGGTTTGGCACAGATACGCAGTATTTT. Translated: CASSLSYKRGFGTDTQYF.

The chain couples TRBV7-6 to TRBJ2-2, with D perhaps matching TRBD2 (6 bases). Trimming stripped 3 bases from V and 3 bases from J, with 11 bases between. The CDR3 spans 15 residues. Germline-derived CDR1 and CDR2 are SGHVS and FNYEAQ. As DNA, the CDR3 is TGTGCCAGCAGCTTCCTTGGGGGGTACACCGGGGAGCTGTTTTTT. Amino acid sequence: CASSFLGGYTGELFF.

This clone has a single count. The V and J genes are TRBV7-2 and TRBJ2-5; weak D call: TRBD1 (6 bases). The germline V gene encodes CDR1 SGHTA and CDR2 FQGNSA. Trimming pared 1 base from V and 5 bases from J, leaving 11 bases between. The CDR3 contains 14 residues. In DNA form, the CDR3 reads TGTGCCAGCAGCTTAGTTCGACAGGTGGAGACCCAGTACTTC. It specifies CASSLVRQVETQYF.

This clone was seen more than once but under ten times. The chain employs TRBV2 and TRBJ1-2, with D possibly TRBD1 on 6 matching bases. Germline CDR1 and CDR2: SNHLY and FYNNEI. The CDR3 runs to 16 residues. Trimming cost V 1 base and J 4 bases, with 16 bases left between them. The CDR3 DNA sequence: TGTGCCAGCAGTGAAGGGACCGGCACAGGGCCCTATGGCTACACCTTC. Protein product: CASSEGTGTGPYGYTF.

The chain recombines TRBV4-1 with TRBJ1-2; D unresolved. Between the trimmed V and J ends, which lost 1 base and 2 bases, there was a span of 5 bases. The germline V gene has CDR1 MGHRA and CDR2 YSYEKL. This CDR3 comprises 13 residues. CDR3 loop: CASSQAGNYGYTF. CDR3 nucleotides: TGCGCCAGCAGCCAAGCAGGAAACTATGGCTACACCTTC.

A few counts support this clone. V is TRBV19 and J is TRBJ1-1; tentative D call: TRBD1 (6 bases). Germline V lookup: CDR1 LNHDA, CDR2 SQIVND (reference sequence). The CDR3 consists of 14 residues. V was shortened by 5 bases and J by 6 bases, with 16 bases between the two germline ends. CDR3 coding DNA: TGTGCCAGTAGTTTTTCAAGGGGGATCGCTGAAGCTTTCTTT. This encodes CASSFSRGIAEAFF.

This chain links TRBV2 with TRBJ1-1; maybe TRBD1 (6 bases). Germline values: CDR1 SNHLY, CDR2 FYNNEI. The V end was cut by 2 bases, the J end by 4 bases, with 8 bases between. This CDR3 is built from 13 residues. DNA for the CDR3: TGTGCCAGCAGTGAAAGGGGGATCACTGAAGCTTTCTTT. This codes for CASSERGITEAFF. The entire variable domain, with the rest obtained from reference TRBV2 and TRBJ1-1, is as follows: EPEVTQTPSHQVTQMGQEVILRCVPISNHLYFYWYRQILGQKVEFLVSFYNNEISEKSEIFDDQFSVERPDGSNFTLKIRSTKLEDSAMYFCASSERGITEAFFGQGTRLTVV.

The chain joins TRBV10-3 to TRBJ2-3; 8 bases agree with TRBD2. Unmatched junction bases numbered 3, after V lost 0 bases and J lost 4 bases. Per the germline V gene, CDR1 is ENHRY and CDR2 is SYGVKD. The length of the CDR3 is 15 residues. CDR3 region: CAISESGTRADTQYF. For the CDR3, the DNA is TGTGCCATCAGTGAGTCCGGGACTAGGGCAGATACGCAGTATTTT.

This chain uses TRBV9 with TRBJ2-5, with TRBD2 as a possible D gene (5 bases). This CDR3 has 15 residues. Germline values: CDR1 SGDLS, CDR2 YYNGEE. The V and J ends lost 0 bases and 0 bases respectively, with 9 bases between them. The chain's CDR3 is CASSVAGSYQETQYF. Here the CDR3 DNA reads TGTGCCAGCAGCGTAGCGGGGTCGTACCAAGAGACCCAGTACTTC.

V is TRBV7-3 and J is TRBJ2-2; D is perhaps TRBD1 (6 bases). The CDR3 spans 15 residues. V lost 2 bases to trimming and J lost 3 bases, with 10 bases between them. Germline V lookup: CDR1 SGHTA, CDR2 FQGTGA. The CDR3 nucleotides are TGTGCCAGCAGCTTAGCAGGGGCGGACACCGGGGAGCTGTTTTTT. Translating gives CASSLAGADTGELFF.

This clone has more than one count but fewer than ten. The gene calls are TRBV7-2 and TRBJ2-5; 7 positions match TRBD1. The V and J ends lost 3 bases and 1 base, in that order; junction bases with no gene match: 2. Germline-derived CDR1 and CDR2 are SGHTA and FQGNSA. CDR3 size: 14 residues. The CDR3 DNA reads TGTGCCAGCAGCTTGACAGGGTCCCAAGAGACCCAGTACTTC. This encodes CASSLTGSQETQYF.

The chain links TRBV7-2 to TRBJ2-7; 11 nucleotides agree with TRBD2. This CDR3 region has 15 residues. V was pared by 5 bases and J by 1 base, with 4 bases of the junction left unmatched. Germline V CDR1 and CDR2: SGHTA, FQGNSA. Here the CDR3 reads CASSRSGGDSYEQYF. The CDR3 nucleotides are TGTGCCAGCAGCCGTAGCGGGGGGGATTCCTACGAGCAGTACTTC.

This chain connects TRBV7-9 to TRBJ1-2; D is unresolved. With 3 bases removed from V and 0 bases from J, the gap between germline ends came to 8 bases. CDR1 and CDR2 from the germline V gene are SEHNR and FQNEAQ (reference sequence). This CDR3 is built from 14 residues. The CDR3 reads CASSFAAANYGYTF. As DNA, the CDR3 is TGTGCCAGCAGCTTTGCGGCAGCTAACTATGGCTACACCTTC.

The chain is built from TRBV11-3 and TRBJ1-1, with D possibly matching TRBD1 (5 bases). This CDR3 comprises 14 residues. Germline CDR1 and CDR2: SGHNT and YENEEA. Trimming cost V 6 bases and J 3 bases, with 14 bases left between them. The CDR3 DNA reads TGTGCCAGCAGTCCAGACAGAGTGGACACTGAAGCTTTCTTT. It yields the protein CASSPDRVDTEAFF.